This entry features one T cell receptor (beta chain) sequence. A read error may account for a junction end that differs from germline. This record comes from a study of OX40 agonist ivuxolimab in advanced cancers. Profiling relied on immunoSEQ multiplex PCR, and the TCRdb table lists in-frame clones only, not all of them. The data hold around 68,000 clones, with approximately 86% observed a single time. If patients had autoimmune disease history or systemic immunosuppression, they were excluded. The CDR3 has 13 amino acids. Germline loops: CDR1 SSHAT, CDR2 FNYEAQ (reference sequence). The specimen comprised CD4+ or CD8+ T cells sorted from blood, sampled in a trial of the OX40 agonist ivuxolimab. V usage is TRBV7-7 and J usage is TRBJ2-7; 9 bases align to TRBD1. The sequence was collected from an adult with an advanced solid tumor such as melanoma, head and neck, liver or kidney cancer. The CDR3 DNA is TGTGCTAGCAGCTCACCGGGACAGGGCGAGCAGTACTTC. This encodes CASSSPGQGEQYF.